A single sample is the source of the 17 T cell receptor beta chains below, sequenced in a study of OX40 agonist ivuxolimab in advanced cancers. TCRdb's table, derived via immunoSEQ multiplex PCR, lists solely in-frame clones and lacks some. This sample has 70,000 to 95,000 clones, with 90% to 95% found just once. The sample here was CD4+ or CD8+ T cells sorted from blood, taken in a trial of the OX40 agonist ivuxolimab. These receptor sequences come from an adult with an advanced solid tumor such as melanoma, head and neck, liver or kidney cancer.

The chain combines TRBV28 with TRBJ2-7, with TRBD1 matching 10 bases. The germline CDR1 and CDR2 sequences are MDHEN and SYDVKM. V shed 8 bases, J shed 3 bases, and the junction held 4 bases outside the gene matches. This CDR3 is 13 amino acids long. CDR3: CASSGTGVYEQYF. As DNA, the CDR3 is TGTGCCAGCTCCGGGACAGGGGTCTACGAGCAGTACTTC.

Of note for this clone: The same CDR3 can be traced to other DNA sequences in this sample. The chain is built from TRBV7-2 and TRBJ1-4, with D maybe TRBD1 (5 bases). The CDR3 extends over 14 amino acids. Looked up from germline, CDR1 is SGHTA and CDR2 is FQGNSA. V lost 5 bases, J lost 8 bases, and 15 bases lay in between. The CDR3 here is CASSLGGGGEKLFF. The CDR3 DNA reads TGTGCCAGCAGCCTAGGTGGGGGAGGGGAAAAACTGTTTTTT. Full variable domain (rest looked up from reference TRBV7-2 and TRBJ1-4): GAGVSQSPSNKVTEKGKDVELRCDPISGHTALYWYRQSLGQGLEFLIYFQGNSAPDKSGLPSDRFSAERTGGSVSTLTIQRTQQEDSAVYLCASSLGGGGEKLFFGSGTQLSVL.

The rearrangement uses TRBV28 and TRBJ1-5; maybe TRBD1 (6 bases). This CDR3 has 14 residues. V was shortened by 6 bases and J by 5 bases, with 14 bases between the two germline ends. CDR1 MDHEN and CDR2 SYDVKM come from the germline V gene. The CDR3 region has the DNA TGTGCCAGCAGGGGAATAGGGGGAGATCAGCCCCAGCATTTT. This translates into CASRGIGGDQPQHF. Full variable domain (missing parts from reference TRBV28 and TRBJ1-5): DVKVTQSSRYLVKRTGEKVFLECVQDMDHENMFWYRQDPGLGLRLIYFSYDVKMKEKGDIPEGYSVSREKKERFSLILESASTNQTSMYLCASRGIGGDQPQHFGDGTRLSIL.

In this sample, this clone turned up a few times. The V and J genes are TRBV5-4 and TRBJ2-5; D may be TRBD2 (5 bases). Trimming shortened V by 4 bases and J by 2 bases, and 12 bases separated the two germline ends. The CDR3 covers 14 residues. Germline V lookup: CDR1 SGHNT, CDR2 YYREEE (reference sequence). CDR3 coding DNA: TGTGCCAGCAGCGCTGGACTTAGTCAAGAGACCCAGTACTTC. Translated: CASSAGLSQETQYF.

The chain combines TRBV28 with TRBJ2-4; tentatively, D is TRBD1 or TRBD2 (5 bases each). This CDR3 contains 14 residues. The V gene's germline CDR1 is MDHEN and CDR2 SYDVKM. Trimming took 5 bases from V and 6 from J, leaving 14 bases between them. CDR3 region: CASSPPGPLNIQYF. The CDR3 region has the DNA TGTGCCAGCAGTCCACCGGGACCGTTAAACATTCAGTACTTC.

This rearrangement joins TRBV5-1 to TRBJ2-7; perhaps TRBD1 as D (5 bases). Trimming stripped 0 bases from V and 3 bases from J, with 19 bases between. Per germline, CDR1 SGHRS and CDR2 YFSETQ. The CDR3 loop spans 17 amino acids. CDR3 sequence reads: CASSLASGPGYHYEQYF. Here the CDR3 DNA reads TGCGCCAGCAGCTTGGCGTCAGGGCCGGGTTATCACTACGAGCAGTACTTC.

V usage is TRBV28 and J usage is TRBJ2-7; 7 bases align to TRBD1. This CDR3 spans 12 amino acids. Germline values: CDR1 MDHEN, CDR2 SYDVKM. This CDR3 reads CASGGLSYEQYF. CDR3 nucleotides: TGTGCTTCAGGGGGTCTGTCCTACGAGCAGTACTTC.

J is TRBJ2-3 and V is TRBV7-2; D call uncertain. V was shortened by 0 bases and J by 3 bases, with 7 bases between the two germline ends. CDR3 size: 14 residues. The germline gives CDR1 SGHTA, CDR2 FQGNSA. The CDR3 spells CASSLAPGTDTQYF. The CDR3 DNA sequence: TGTGCCAGCAGCTTAGCCCCCGGAACAGATACGCAGTATTTT.

J is TRBJ1-2 and V is TRBV28, with D unclear. The V gene's germline CDR1 is MDHEN and CDR2 SYDVKM. The CDR3 is 12 residues long. The V end lost 5 bases, the J end lost 2 bases, and 6 bases lay between the germline ends. CDR3 bases: TGTGCCAGCAGTATCTGGAACTATGGCTACACCTTC. Translation gives CASSIWNYGYTF.

V and J are TRBV7-6 and TRBJ2-7; 9 nucleotides match TRBD2. This CDR3 has 17 residues. The J segment lost 7 bases and the V segment lost 1 base, leaving 14 bases of the junction unmatched. The germline gives CDR1 SGHVS, CDR2 FNYEAQ. The CDR3 here is CASSLVAFVLAGPEQYF. CDR3 bases: TGTGCCAGCAGCTTAGTCGCGTTCGTACTAGCGGGCCCTGAGCAGTACTTC.

The table lists this clone with a count of one. The CDR3 nucleotides are TGTGCCAGCACCGTAGAAGGGGCGGCCCCCCATCAGCCCCAGCATTTT. Translated: CASTVEGAAPHQPQHF. The J gene is TRBJ1-5, the V gene TRBV5-5; possibly TRBD1 for D (5 bases). CDR3 size: 16 residues. With 6 bases removed from V and 5 bases from J, the gap between germline ends came to 21 bases. Germline CDR1 is SGHKS and CDR2 is YYEKEE (reference sequence). The variable domain in full, completed from reference TRBV5-5 and TRBJ1-5, reads DAGVTQSPTHLIKTRGQQVTLRCSPISGHKSVSWYQQVLGQGPQFIFQYYEKEERGRGNFPDRFSARQFPNYSSELNVNALLLGDSALYLCASTVEGAAPHQPQHFGDGTRLSIL.

This clone has a single count. V gene TRBV19 combines with J gene TRBJ2-5, with D possibly being TRBD2 (5 bases). V was shortened by 2 bases and J by 1 base, with 8 bases between the two germline ends. CDR3 length equals 14 residues. The germline gives CDR1 LNHDA, CDR2 SQIVND (reference sequence). CDR3 residues: CASSIRSGQETQYF. The CDR3 DNA reads TGTGCCAGTAGTATAAGGAGCGGCCAAGAGACCCAGTACTTC.

The V call is TRBV11-1, the J call TRBJ2-2; tentatively, D is TRBD1 or TRBD2 (5 bases each). The CDR3 is 16 residues long. Germline V CDR1 and CDR2: SGHAT, FQDESV (reference sequence). Trimming took 1 base from V and 5 from J, leaving 14 bases between them. The CDR3 region is CASSLGWQGGTGELFF. Here the CDR3 DNA reads TGTGCCAGCAGCTTAGGTTGGCAGGGCGGGACCGGGGAGCTGTTTTTT.

The chain has TRBV9 and TRBJ1-4; D perhaps matches TRBD1 (5 bases). This CDR3 comprises 14 residues. V was pared by 4 bases and J by 7 bases, with 14 bases between. Germline V gene sequence: CDR1 SGDLS, CDR2 YYNGEE. The CDR3 here is CASSPTAALEKLFF. Here the CDR3 DNA reads TGTGCCAGCAGCCCGACAGCCGCTCTTGAAAAACTGTTTTTT. The full variable domain, with the rest looked up from reference TRBV9 and TRBJ1-4, is DSGVTQTPKHLITATGQRVTLRCSPRSGDLSVYWYQQSLDQGLQFLIQYYNGEERAKGNILERFSAQQFPDLHSELNLSSLELGDSALYFCASSPTAALEKLFFGSGTQLSVL.

The chain joins TRBV15 to TRBJ2-1; unclear D gene. The CDR3 runs 17 residues. CDR1 and CDR2 (germline): LNHNV, YYDKDF (reference sequence). V was cut by 5 bases and J by 3 bases, with 20 bases left in between. In DNA, the CDR3 is TGTGCCACCAGCGCGGCCCTACGGACGACGGGCTACAATGAGCAGTTCTTC. Amino acid sequence: CATSAALRTTGYNEQFF.

This rearrangement joins TRBV5-1 to TRBJ2-7; the match to TRBD1 covers 9 bases. The germline gives CDR1 SGHRS, CDR2 YFSETQ. This CDR3 region has 13 residues. The junction had 3 bases not matched to a gene; V was cut back by 4 bases and J by 4 bases. CDR3 loop: CASSGGQGYEQYF. The CDR3 DNA sequence: TGCGCCAGCAGCGGCGGACAGGGGTACGAGCAGTACTTC.

The chain is built from TRBV28 and TRBJ2-6; D is possibly TRBD1 (6 bases). Germline loops: CDR1 MDHEN, CDR2 SYDVKM. The CDR3 covers 15 residues. Trimming removed 5 bases at V and 4 bases at J, with 12 bases between. The CDR3 sequence is CASSRTGTGANVLTF. DNA for the CDR3: TGTGCCAGCAGTCGTACAGGGACCGGGGCCAACGTCCTGACTTTC.